Sequencing of this TCR beta chain was carried out in a study of brain T cells in children with intractable seizures. The assay was immunoSEQ multiplex PCR, and TCRdb's table has in-frame clones only and misses some. The sample comprises 300,000 to 400,000 clones, nearly 95% of which are singletons, and roughly 6% rests with the top ten. The V end lost 8 bases, the J end lost 7 bases, and 11 bases lay between the germline ends. Looked up from germline, CDR1 is GTSNPN and CDR2 is SVGIG (reference sequence). The CDR3 length is 10 residues. Time point of the sample: blood from clinic visit 5 months post-surgery; TSC patient then seizure free.

The chain recombines TRBV30 with TRBJ1-2; no clear D gene. The receptor was isolated from a boy less than two years old with tuberous sclerosis and intractable seizures. Sequenced material: peripheral blood, taken less than 6 months after surgery. CDR3 sequence reads: CAASRGGYTF. The CDR3 nucleotides are TGTGCCGCAAGTCGGGGTGGCTACACCTTC.